The T cell receptor (beta chain) described here comes from a study of CD8 T cells in Susac syndrome. Sequencing of TCR beta, carried out with a high-throughput approach, was applied to CD8+ and CD4+ T cells from the blood. Age- and sex-matched healthy donors served as the control group. Negative magnetic isolation gave CD8+ and CD4+ cells; FACS enriched CD8+ TEMRA. Reverse transcription used roughly 0.45 to 1 ug RNA and random hexamers. A multiplex approach, immunoSEQ multiplex PCR, amplified TCR beta CDR3 across 54 Vbeta and 13 Jbeta. TCRdb re-called the immunoSEQ multiplex PCR reads with MiXCR, one entry per CDR3 protein. The sample records some 100,000 distinct CDR3 sequences, about 90% being singletons. V was cut by 5 bases and J by 7 bases, with 15 bases left in between. CDR1 is DFQATT and CDR2 is SNEGSKA in the germline V gene (reference sequence). The CDR3 is 13 amino acids.

The origin of this receptor is a human donor in good health. The chain recombines TRBV20-1 with TRBJ1-5; unclear D gene. The sequencing sample was made of CD8+ T cells from PBMCs. CDR3 nucleotides: TGCAGTGCTGGGCGGGGAGCGGGGCAGCCCCAGCATTTT. Its translation: CSAGRGAGQPQHF.